This T cell receptor beta chain was recovered during a study of cytomegalovirus exposure and HLA in healthy donors. In the PCR, 60 Vbeta and 13 Jbeta primers were used. Generated by immunoSEQ multiplex PCR, the TCRdb table keeps only in-frame clones and is missing some. Of 65,000 to 90,000 clones in the sample, around four fifths were seen once. V gave up 3 bases and J gave up 1 base, with 11 bases separating them. Germline V gene sequence: CDR1 MNHEY, CDR2 SMNVEV (reference sequence). CDR3 size: 15 residues. The donors (healthy individuals) were bone marrow donors. Study findings and constraints: Clonal expansion, a later analysis showed, was greater in HLA-associated TCR beta chains than in equally common others. Researchers reported in a later analysis that a missense DCLRE1C variant was tied to TCR beta V- and J-gene trimming.

This clone was observed a few times. Its antigen is not identified. The V and J genes are TRBV27 and TRBJ2-3, with D perhaps TRBD2 (7 bases). The TCR was taken from a woman aged 35 to 49 in good health and CMV-seropositive. Input material: PBMCs. The CDR3 loop is CASSFGGPRTDTQYF. The CDR3 nucleotides read TGTGCCAGCAGTTTCGGGGGGCCCCGCACAGATACGCAGTATTTT.